This TCR beta chain was profiled in a study of OX40 agonist ivuxolimab in advanced cancers. Study at large: Those enrolled were 82.7% male, with a mean age of around 58 years and ages from about 20 to 85.

Germline assignment: CDR1 KGHSH and CDR2 LQKENI. The CDR3 runs to 12 residues. Trimming removed 6 bases from V and 5 bases from J; junction bases left unmatched: 4. Sequencing used immunoSEQ multiplex PCR; TCRdb keeps in-frame clones, though not all of them. The sample has about 48,000 clones; 70% to 90% are singletons. The rearrangement joins TRBV18 to TRBJ2-7; 7 bases line up with TRBD2. This clonotype was sampled from an adult with an advanced solid tumor such as melanoma, head and neck, liver or kidney cancer. The sequenced sample was CD4+ or CD8+ T cells sorted from blood, obtained in a trial of the OX40 agonist ivuxolimab. CDR3 protein: CASSPGGDEQYF. The CDR3 nucleotides are TGTGCCAGCTCCCCTGGGGGGGACGAGCAGTACTTC.